This TCR beta chain is drawn from a study of T-cell memory formation after mild COVID-19. General study findings and limits: Mainly in CM and EM were contracting CD4+ clones; CD8+ were in EMRA. There was a balanced CD4/CD8 profile in clones contracting day 15 to 85, and later expanders leaned CD4+.

5'RACE primed at constant segments yielded TCR alpha and TCR beta cDNA libraries bearing sample barcodes and UMIs. TCRdb re-called the 5' RACE reads through MiXCR, storing one row per CDR3 protein. Of some 300,000 distinct CDR3 sequences in the sample, approximately 22% were seen once. In regard to this clonotype: The antigen remains unidentified.

V was clipped by 6 bases and J by 5 bases, with 17 bases between them. Germline V gene data show CDR1 as SGHRS and CDR2 as YFSETQ. CDR3 length: 14 amino acids. The sequence derives from a man aged 18 to 35 who had mild COVID-19 (a few samples of this study predate the infection). Cell type and time point are not known. Specimen: PBMCs or a T cell subset sorted from them (not recorded which). The rearrangement uses TRBV5-1 and TRBJ2-5; either TRBD1 or TRBD2 may supply D (6 bases each). The CDR3 loop reads CASTKGEVGETQYF. The CDR3 bases are TGCGCCAGCACCAAGGGGGAGGTCGGCGAGACCCAGTACTTC.